The 20 T cell receptor beta chains below were found in one sample sequenced in a study of regulatory T cells in long-lasting Graves disease. For TCR beta, libraries came from iRepertoire HTBI primers and Arm-PCR of CDR3 regions. TCRdb independently ran MiXCR on the multiplex PCR reads; one entry per CDR3 protein. In the table there are roughly 450,000 distinct CDR3 sequences, around 20% of which are singletons. Described time point: persistent/refractory GD, antithyroid drugs over 5 years with positive TRAb. Extracted PBMC RNA gave rise to the TCR library. The sequencing used peripheral blood mononuclear cells (PBMCs), collected when the disease was refractory, from a patient treated with antithyroid drugs. Receptor source: a female donor with Graves disease.

As for this clonotype: This sequence may be a read error, since a much larger clone differs from it by one base. The chain is built from TRBV28 and TRBJ1-3; no reliable D call. The CDR3 has 12 residues. Germline assignment: CDR1 MDHEN and CDR2 SYDVKM. CDR3 DNA sequence: TGTGCCAGTAAGAGCTCTGGAACCACCATATATTTT. It codes for CASKSSGTTIYF.

This clonotype was seen many times. One junction end disagrees with the germline gene, perhaps due to a read error. This rearrangement joins TRBV30 to TRBJ1-2; 8 nucleotides line up with TRBD1. CDR1 GTSNPN and CDR2 SVGIG come from the germline V gene (reference sequence). The CDR3 spans 14 residues. This CDR3 reads CARRGRQGNYGYTF. The CDR3 DNA sequence: TGTGCCCGGAGGGGAAGACAGGGGAACTATGGCTACACCTTC.

This clonotype was counted a few times. V is TRBV28 and J is TRBJ2-3; D is perhaps TRBD2 (7 bases). Deletions cut 4 bases from V and 2 bases from J, with 16 bases between. Germline V gives CDR1 MDHEN, CDR2 SYDVKM. The length of the CDR3 is 16 residues. The CDR3 bases are TGTGCCAGCAGTTCCCCAGGAGCGGGACACACAGATACGCAGTATTTT. It codes for CASSSPGAGHTDTQYF.

This clonotype was counted only a few times. The chain carries TRBV7-9 and TRBJ2-5; no clear D. There are 15 residues in the CDR3. The germline V gene encodes CDR1 SEHNR and CDR2 FQNEAQ (reference sequence). Trimming left V 1 base short and J 0 bases short, with 9 bases between. The CDR3: CASSLGQANQETQYF. The CDR3 nucleotides read TGTGCCAGCAGCTTAGGTCAGGCGAACCAAGAGACCCAGTACTTC.

This clonotype has just a few counts. J is TRBJ2-7 and V is TRBV13; D is possibly TRBD2 (6 bases). The CDR3 sequence is 15 residues long. Between the trimmed V and J ends, which lost 7 bases and 0 bases, there was a span of 16 bases. Germline V gives CDR1 PRHDT, CDR2 FYEKMQ (reference sequence). CDR3 DNA sequence: TGTGCCAGCAAGGGGTCGGAGGGACCCTCCTACGAGCAGTACTTC. This encodes CASKGSEGPSYEQYF.

This clonotype was picked up many times. V is TRBV28 and J is TRBJ2-5; D not certain. CDR3 size: 13 residues. The V and J ends lost 3 bases and 0 bases respectively, with 5 bases between them. Germline V gives CDR1 MDHEN, CDR2 SYDVKM. CDR3 residues: CASSFSHQETQYF. In nucleotides, the CDR3 is TGTGCCAGCAGTTTCTCACACCAAGAGACCCAGTACTTC.

This chain joins TRBV29-1 and TRBJ2-2; D remains unclear. The germline CDR1 and CDR2 sequences are SQVTM and ANQGSEA. V lost 8 bases and J 7 bases, leaving 14 bases between the germline ends. The CDR3 spans 12 residues. CDR3 in amino acids: CSITSDNGELFF. The CDR3 nucleotides are TGCAGCATTACCTCGGATAACGGGGAGCTGTTTTTT.

This clonotype was seen ten or more times. The chain combines TRBV28 with TRBJ1-2; possible D gene TRBD1, 6 bases. V was clipped by 5 bases and J by 8 bases, with 12 bases between them. Germline assignment: CDR1 MDHEN and CDR2 SYDVKM. CDR3 length: 12 amino acids. CDR3 DNA: TGTGCCAGCAGTCAACAGGGACAAGGCTACACCTTC. Amino acid sequence: CASSQQGQGYTF.

This clonotype showed up many times. The CDR3, as DNA: TGTGCCAGCAGCTCCTTCAGGGGCCTCACCTACGAGCAGTACTTC. This gives the protein CASSSFRGLTYEQYF. The genes are TRBV11-1 and TRBJ2-7, with D perhaps TRBD1 (6 bases). V lost 4 bases to trimming and J lost 2 bases, with 15 bases between them. From germline, CDR1 is SGHAT and CDR2 FQDESV (reference sequence). The CDR3 length is 15 residues.

This clonotype appeared a few times. V is TRBV5-1 and J is TRBJ1-1; D perhaps matches TRBD1 (5 bases). V was cut by 0 bases and J by 3 bases, with 9 bases left in between. The CDR3 extends over 14 amino acids. Germline V gene sequence: CDR1 SGHRS, CDR2 YFSETQ. DNA of the CDR3: TGCGCCAGCAGCTTGGGGGGCCAACACACTGAAGCTTTCTTT. Amino acids: CASSLGGQHTEAFF.

This clonotype was seen more than once but under ten times. This CDR3 reads CASSQEPRDSYEQYF. CDR3 in DNA: TGTGCCAGCAGCCAAGAGCCGAGGGACTCCTACGAGCAGTACTTC. This chain links TRBV4-2 with TRBJ2-7; D possibly corresponds to TRBD2 (5 bases). Trimming took 0 bases from V and 0 from J, leaving 9 bases between them. The germline V gene has CDR1 LGHNA and CDR2 YNFKEQ. The CDR3 runs 15 residues.

This clonotype was recorded many times. The chain recombines TRBV7-6 with TRBJ2-7, with no clear D. The CDR3 has 14 residues. The V gene lost 1 base and the J gene lost 2 bases, with 9 bases spanning the gap. Germline loops: CDR1 SGHVS, CDR2 FNYEAQ. CDR3 amino acids: CASSLVPEPYEQYF. The CDR3, as DNA: TGTGCCAGCAGCTTAGTACCGGAACCCTACGAGCAGTACTTC.

The chain employs TRBV6-2 or TRBV6-3 and TRBJ2-7; either TRBD1 or TRBD2 may fit D (5 bases each). The CDR3 length is 14 residues. Trimming removed 2 bases at V and 2 bases at J, with 10 bases between. The germline V gene encodes CDR1 MNHEY and CDR2 SVGEGT. The CDR3 spells CASSYGGITYEQYF. The CDR3 DNA follows: TGTGCCAGCAGTTACGGGGGAATCACCTACGAGCAGTACTTC.

This clonotype was picked up a small number of times. The chain links TRBV7-2 to TRBJ1-3; D is ambiguous. The germline V gene encodes CDR1 SGHTA and CDR2 FQGNSA. The CDR3 runs to 14 residues. Trimming shortened V by 4 bases and J by 3 bases, and 10 bases separated the two germline ends. The CDR3 nucleotides are TGTGCCAGCAGCTCGGACGCAAATGGAAACACCATATATTTT. As protein: CASSSDANGNTIYF.

This clonotype was seen repeatedly, ten times or more. The V call is TRBV12-3 or TRBV12-4, the J call TRBJ2-7; the match to TRBD1 covers 10 bases. The CDR3 sequence is 15 residues long. J gave up 4 bases and V 7 bases, and 10 bases lay outside the gene matches. CDR3 loop: CASTNSRQGAYEQYF. DNA of the CDR3: TGTGCCAGCACAAACTCCAGACAGGGGGCGTACGAGCAGTACTTC.

About this clonotype itself: A clone one base away is much larger, so this may be a read error. The chain couples TRBV6-1 to TRBJ1-1, with D maybe TRBD1 (6 bases). Germline CDR1 is MNHNS and CDR2 is SASEGT. The ends were cut back, 0 bases at V and 4 bases at J, with 6 bases in the middle. The CDR3 runs to 13 residues. CDR3 bases: TGTGCCAGCAGTGAAGCAGGGGGCACTGAAGCTTTCTTT. Protein: CASSEAGGTEAFF.

To note about this clonotype: Possible read error: a much larger clone is one base away. The chain combines TRBV29-1 with TRBJ2-7; D is uncertain. This CDR3 is 12 amino acids long. CDR1 is SQVTM and CDR2 is ANQGSEA in the germline V gene. The CDR3 bases are TGCAGCGCTATCGGGCTTACCTACGGGCAGTACTTC. Translated, it gives CSAIGLTYGQYF.

The rearrangement joins TRBV19 to TRBJ1-2; D possibly corresponds to TRBD1 (5 bases). The CDR3 covers 14 residues. The V end was cut by 3 bases, the J end by 6 bases, with 14 bases between. The V gene's germline CDR1 is LNHDA and CDR2 SQIVND (reference sequence). The CDR3 spells CASSIGGDLDGYTF. As DNA, the CDR3 is TGTGCCAGTAGTATTGGGGGGGACTTGGATGGCTACACCTTC.

The chain uses TRBV4-1 and TRBJ1-6; 9 nucleotides match TRBD1. The CDR3 is 17 residues long. Per germline, CDR1 MGHRA and CDR2 YSYEKL. V lost 1 base to trimming and J lost 7 bases; unmatched junction nucleotides: 8. In DNA form, the CDR3 reads TGCGCCAGCAGCCAAGCGAGCGTCGGGACAGGGAATTCACCCCTCCACTTT. It is translated as CASSQASVGTGNSPLHF.

The CDR3: CASSLSGGSPREQFF. Written as DNA, the CDR3 is TGTGCCAGCAGTTTATCAGGCGGGAGCCCCAGGGAGCAGTTCTTC. V and J are TRBV27 and TRBJ2-1, with TRBD2 matching over 7 bases. The CDR3 spans 15 residues. Germline V gives CDR1 MNHEY, CDR2 SMNVEV (reference sequence). V was pared by 0 bases and J by 10 bases, with 9 bases of the junction left unmatched.